This TCR beta chain was recovered during a study of blood T cell repertoires in COVID-19. Study information: Sample material is recorded as cDNA or gDNA derived from T cells, B-cell-depleted T cells, or PBMCs.

Original methodology: How many nucleated cells were present was estimated from reference gene primer amplification. The table came from immunoSEQ multiplex PCR; TCRdb's copy has only in-frame clones and leaves some out. V and J calls and clone size follow that table, whereas D and trimming were derived from the DNA. This sample carries roughly 50,000 clones, approximately 90% of them seen once, and the ten largest clones take 8.4%. There are 15 residues in the CDR3. Germline V CDR1 and CDR2: SGHKS, YYEKEE (reference sequence). Trimming shortened V by 1 base and J by 7 bases, and 17 bases separated the two germline ends.

The chain recombines TRBV5-5 with TRBJ1-2, with no clear D. This clonotype originated in a woman in her 40s with active COVID-19. The specimen sequenced was peripheral blood. CDR3 protein: CASSLHQLRAGGYTF. The CDR3 DNA reads as TGTGCCAGCAGCTTGCATCAGTTGAGGGCTGGTGGCTACACCTTC.